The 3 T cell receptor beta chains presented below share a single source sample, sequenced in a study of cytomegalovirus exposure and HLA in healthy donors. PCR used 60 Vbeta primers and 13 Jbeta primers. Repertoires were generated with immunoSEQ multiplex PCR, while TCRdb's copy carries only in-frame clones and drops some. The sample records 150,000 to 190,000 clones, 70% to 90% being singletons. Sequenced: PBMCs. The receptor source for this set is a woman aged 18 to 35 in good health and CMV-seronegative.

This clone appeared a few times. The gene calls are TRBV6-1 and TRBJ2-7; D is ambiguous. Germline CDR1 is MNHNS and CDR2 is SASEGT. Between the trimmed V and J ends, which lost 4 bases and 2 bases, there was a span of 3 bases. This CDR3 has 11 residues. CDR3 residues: CASSATYEQYF. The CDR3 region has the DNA TGTGCCAGCAGTGCTACCTACGAGCAGTACTTC.

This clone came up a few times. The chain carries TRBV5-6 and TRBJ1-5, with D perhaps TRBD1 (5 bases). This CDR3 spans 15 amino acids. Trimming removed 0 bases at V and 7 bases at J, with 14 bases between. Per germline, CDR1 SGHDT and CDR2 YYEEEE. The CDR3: CASSLAGGAGQPQHF. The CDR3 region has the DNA TGTGCCAGCAGCTTGGCCGGAGGGGCAGGGCAGCCCCAGCATTTT.

The CDR3 DNA sequence: TGTGCCAGCAAAATCAGGTTAGAGCAGTACTTC. Protein: CASKIRLEQYF. This chain uses TRBV28 with TRBJ2-7; the D is unclear. V lost 7 bases, J lost 7 bases, and 11 bases lay in between. CDR3 length: 11 residues. Germline assignment: CDR1 MDHEN and CDR2 SYDVKM.